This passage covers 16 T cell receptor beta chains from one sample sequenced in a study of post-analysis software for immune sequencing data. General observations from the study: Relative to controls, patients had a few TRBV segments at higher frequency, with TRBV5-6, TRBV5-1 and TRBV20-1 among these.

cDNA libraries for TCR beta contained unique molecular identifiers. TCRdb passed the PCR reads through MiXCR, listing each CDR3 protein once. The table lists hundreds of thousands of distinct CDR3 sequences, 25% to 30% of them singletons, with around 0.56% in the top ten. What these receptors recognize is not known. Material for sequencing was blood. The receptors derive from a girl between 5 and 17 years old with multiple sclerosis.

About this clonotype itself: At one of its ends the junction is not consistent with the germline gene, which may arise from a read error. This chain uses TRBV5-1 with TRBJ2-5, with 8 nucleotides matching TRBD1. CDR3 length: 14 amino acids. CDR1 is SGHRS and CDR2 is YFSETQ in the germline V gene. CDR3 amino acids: CTSSSTGDEETQYF. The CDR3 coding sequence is TGCACCAGCAGCTCGACAGGGGATGAAGAGACCCAGTACTTC. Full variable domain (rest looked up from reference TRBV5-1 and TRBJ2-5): KAGVTQTPRYLIKTRGQQVTLSCSPISGHRSVSWYQQTPGQGLQFLFEYFSETQRNKGNFPGRFSGRQFSNSRSEMNVSTLELGDSALYLCTSSSTGDEETQYFGPGTRLLVL.

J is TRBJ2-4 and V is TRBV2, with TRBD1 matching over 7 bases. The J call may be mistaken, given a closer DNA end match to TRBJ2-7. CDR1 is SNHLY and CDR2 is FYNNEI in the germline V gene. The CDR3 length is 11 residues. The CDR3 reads CAGTEAYEQYF. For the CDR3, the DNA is TGTGCCGGGACAGAGGCCTACGAGCAGTACTTC.

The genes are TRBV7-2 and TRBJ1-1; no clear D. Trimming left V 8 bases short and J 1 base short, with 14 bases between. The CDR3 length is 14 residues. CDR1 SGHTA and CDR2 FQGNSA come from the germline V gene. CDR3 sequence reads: CASSGFLRNTEAFF. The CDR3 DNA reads TGTGCCAGCTCAGGATTTCTGCGGAACACTGAAGCTTTCTTT.

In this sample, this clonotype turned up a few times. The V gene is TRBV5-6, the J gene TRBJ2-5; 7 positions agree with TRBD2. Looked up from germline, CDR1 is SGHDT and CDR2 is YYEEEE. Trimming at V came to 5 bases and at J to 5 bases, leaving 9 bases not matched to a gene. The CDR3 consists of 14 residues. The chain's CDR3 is CASRSRGSGETQYF. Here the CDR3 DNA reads TGTGCCAGCAGGTCCCGCGGGAGCGGTGAGACCCAGTACTTC.

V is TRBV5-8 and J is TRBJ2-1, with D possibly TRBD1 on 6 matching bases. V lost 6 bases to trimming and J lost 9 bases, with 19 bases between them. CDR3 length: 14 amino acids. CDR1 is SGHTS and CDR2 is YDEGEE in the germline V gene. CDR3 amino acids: CASNIPGARGEQFF. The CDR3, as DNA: TGTGCCAGCAACATCCCAGGGGCCCGGGGTGAGCAGTTCTTC.

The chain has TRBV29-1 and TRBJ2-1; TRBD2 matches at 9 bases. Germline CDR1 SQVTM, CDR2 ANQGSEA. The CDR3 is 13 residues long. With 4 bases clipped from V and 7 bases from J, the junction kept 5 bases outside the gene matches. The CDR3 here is CSVVAGGQNEQFF. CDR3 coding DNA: TGCAGCGTTGTTGCGGGGGGGCAAAATGAGCAGTTCTTC.

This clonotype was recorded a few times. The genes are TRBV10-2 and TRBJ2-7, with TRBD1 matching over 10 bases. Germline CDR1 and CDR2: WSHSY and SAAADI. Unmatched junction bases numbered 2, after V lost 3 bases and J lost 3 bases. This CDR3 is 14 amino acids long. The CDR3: CASSDGTGVYEQYF. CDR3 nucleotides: TGCGCCAGCAGTGACGGGACAGGGGTCTACGAGCAGTACTTC.

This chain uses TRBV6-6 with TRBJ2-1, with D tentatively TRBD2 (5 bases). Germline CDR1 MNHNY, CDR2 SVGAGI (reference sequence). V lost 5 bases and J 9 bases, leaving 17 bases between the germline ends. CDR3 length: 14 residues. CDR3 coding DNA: TGTGCCAGCAGTCAAAGCGGAGGAGGTATTGAGCAGTTCTTC. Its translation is CASSQSGGGIEQFF.

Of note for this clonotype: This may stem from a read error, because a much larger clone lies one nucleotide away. For the CDR3, the DNA is TGCGCCAGCAGAGCCGGGACAGGGGGGAAGGCAGGTACGCAGTATTTT. Its protein is CASRAGTGGKAGTQYF. V usage is TRBV10-1 and J usage is TRBJ2-3; 11 bases map to TRBD1. The junction had 13 bases not matched to a gene; V was cut back by 6 bases and J by 8 bases. Germline V lookup: CDR1 WNHNN, CDR2 SYGVQD (reference sequence). CDR3 length: 16 residues.

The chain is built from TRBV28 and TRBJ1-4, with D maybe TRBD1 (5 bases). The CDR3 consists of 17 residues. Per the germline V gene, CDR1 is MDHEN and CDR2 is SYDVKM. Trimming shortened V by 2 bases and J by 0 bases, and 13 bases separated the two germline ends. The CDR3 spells CASSLRTGRATNEKLFF. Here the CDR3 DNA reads TGTGCCAGCAGTTTAAGAACAGGCCGTGCAACTAATGAAAAACTGTTTTTT. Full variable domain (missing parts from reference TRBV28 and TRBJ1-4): DVKVTQSSRYLVKRTGEKVFLECVQDMDHENMFWYRQDPGLGLRLIYFSYDVKMKEKGDIPEGYSVSREKKERFSLILESASTNQTSMYLCASSLRTGRATNEKLFFGSGTQLSVL.

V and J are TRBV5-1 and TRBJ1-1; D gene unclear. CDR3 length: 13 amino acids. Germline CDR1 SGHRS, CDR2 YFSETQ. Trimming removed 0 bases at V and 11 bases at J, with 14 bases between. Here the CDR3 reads CASSLERALGAFF. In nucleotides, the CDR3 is TGCGCCAGCAGCTTGGAACGGGCCTTGGGCGCTTTCTTT.

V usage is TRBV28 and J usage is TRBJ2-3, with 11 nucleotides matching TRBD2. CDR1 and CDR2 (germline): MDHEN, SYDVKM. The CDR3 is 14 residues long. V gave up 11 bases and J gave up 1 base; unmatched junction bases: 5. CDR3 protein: CAGSGRAGTDTQYF. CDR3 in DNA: TGTGCCGGTAGCGGGAGGGCGGGCACAGATACGCAGTATTTT. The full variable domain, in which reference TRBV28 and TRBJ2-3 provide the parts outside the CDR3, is DVKVTQSSRYLVKRTGEKVFLECVQDMDHENMFWYRQDPGLGLRLIYFSYDVKMKEKGDIPEGYSVSREKKERFSLILESASTNQTSMYLCAGSGRAGTDTQYFGPGTRLTVL.

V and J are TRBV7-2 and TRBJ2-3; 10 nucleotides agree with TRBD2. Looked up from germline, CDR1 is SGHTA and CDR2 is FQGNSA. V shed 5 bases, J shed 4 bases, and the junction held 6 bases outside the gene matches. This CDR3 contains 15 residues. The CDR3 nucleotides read TGTGCCAGCAGCCCCCAGCGGGGGGGGTCAGATACGCAGTATTTT. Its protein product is CASSPQRGGSDTQYF.

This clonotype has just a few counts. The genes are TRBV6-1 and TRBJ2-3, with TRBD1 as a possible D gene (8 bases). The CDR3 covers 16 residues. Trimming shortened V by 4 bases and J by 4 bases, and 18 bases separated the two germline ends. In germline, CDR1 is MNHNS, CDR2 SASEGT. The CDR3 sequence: CASSVTNRGGADTQYF. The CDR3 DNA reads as TGTGCCAGCAGTGTAACCAACAGGGGGGGCGCAGATACGCAGTATTTT.

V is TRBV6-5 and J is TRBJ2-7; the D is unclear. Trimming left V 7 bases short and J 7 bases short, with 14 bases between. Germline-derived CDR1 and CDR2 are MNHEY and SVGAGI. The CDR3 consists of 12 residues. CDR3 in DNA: TGTGCCAGCATGACTCCAAAAGGAGAGCAGTACTTC. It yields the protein CASMTPKGEQYF.

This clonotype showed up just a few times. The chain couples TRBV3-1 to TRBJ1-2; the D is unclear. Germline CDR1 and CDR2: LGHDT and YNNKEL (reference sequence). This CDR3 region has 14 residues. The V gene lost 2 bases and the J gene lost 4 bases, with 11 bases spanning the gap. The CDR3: CASSQTNGIYGYTF. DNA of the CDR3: TGTGCCAGCAGCCAAACGAACGGGATCTATGGCTACACCTTC.